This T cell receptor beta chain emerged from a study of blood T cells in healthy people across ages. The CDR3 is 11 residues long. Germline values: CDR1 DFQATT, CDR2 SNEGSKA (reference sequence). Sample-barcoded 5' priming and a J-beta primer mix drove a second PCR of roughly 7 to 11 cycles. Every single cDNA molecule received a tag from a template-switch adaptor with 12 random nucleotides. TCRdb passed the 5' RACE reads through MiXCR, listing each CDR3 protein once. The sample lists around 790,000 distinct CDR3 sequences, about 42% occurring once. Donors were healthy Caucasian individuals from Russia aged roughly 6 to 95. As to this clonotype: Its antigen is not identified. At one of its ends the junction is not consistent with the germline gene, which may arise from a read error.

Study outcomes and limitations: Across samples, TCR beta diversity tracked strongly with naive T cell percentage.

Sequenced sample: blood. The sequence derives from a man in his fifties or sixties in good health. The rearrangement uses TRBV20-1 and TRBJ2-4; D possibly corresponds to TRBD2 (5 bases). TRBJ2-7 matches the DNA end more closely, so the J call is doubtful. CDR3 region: CSTRAQNEQYF. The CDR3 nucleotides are TGCAGTACTAGAGCTCAGAACGAGCAGTACTTC.